This T cell receptor beta chain was obtained from a study of blood T cell repertoires in COVID-19. Across the study: Sites across the United States, Italy and Spain contributed samples from acute and convalescent COVID-19. PBMCs, B-cell-depleted T cells, or T cells were the source of the cDNA or gDNA that made up the material.

The CDR3 contains 15 residues. J gave up 6 bases and V 4 bases, and 7 bases lay outside the gene matches. CDR1 MGHRA and CDR2 YSYEKL come from the germline V gene. Authors' methods: Reference gene primer amplification gave nucleated cell count estimates. The data were produced by immunoSEQ multiplex PCR, yet TCRdb's version contains in-frame clones alone and is incomplete. From that table come the V and J calls and clone size; the DNA was used to work out D and trimming. This table has about 290,000 clones, over 85% appearing once. This clone was seen a single time. Seattle patient enrollment occurred during active infection, with longitudinal follow-up thereafter.

The receptor's source is a woman aged 25 to 39 with COVID-19, enrolled during active disease. The sequenced sample consisted of peripheral blood. The V call is TRBV4-1, the J call TRBJ2-2, with 8 nucleotides matching TRBD1. The CDR3 DNA reads TGCGCCAGCAGCCCAGCGACAGGGGTTCCCGGGGAGCTGTTTTTT. Protein sequence: CASSPATGVPGELFF.